This TCR beta chain was captured by sequencing in a study of cytomegalovirus exposure and HLA in healthy donors. Study context: When 398 donors were genotyped, 81% of them were found to fall in the Caucasian-associated ancestry cluster. General observations from the study: Generally TCR sequences proved uncommon, though certain public TCRs appeared in numerous donors. Reportedly, cytomegalovirus status was diagnosed with high sensitivity and specificity. It was likely that a cluster of highly shared sequence variants was a sequencing artifact.

A remark on this clone: Its target is unknown.

The PCR had 60 Vbeta and 13 Jbeta primers. TCRdb's copy holds only in-frame clones and misses some; the assay was immunoSEQ multiplex PCR. The sample lists about 140,000 clones; about 84% were seen once. In germline, CDR1 is MNHEY, CDR2 SMNVEV (reference sequence). The CDR3 spans 17 residues. V and J are TRBV27 and TRBJ2-5; 7 nucleotides align to TRBD2. The DNA end is a closer match to TRBJ2-7, so the J assignment may be wrong. Sequencing input: PBMCs. The sequence came from a man aged 50 to 59 in good health and CMV-seronegative. CDR3 protein: CASSLYPLTGGSYEQYF. The CDR3 DNA reads as TGTGCCAGCAGTTTATATCCCCTTACGGGAGGTAGCTACGAGCAGTACTTC.